These T cell receptor beta chains were read from a single sample in a study of shared clonotypes between healthy human individuals. The assay was immunoSEQ multiplex PCR, and TCRdb's table has in-frame clones only and misses some. Seen here are approximately 1.1 million clones, about 84% observed once, and the top ten hold about 0.52%. The sequenced material came from memory CD4+ T cells from PBMCs. These receptor sequences come from a man aged 18 to 29 in good health. Some clones in this sample may be carry-over from other donors' samples. CDR3s include the opening cysteine and the closing phenylalanine or tryptophan. The order of the fields is J gene, clone size, V gene, D gene, CDR3 DNA, CDR3 protein. A D gene is named only where the DNA matches it firmly. Part of the rows lack a size; the others show once, few, many or a class for expanded clones.

>TRBJ2-5|once|TRBV29-1|.
TGCAGCTCTGGCGTCGCGGAGACCCAGTACTTC
CSSGVAETQYF
>TRBJ2-6|.|TRBV2|.
TGTGCCAGCACTAGAGAAAGCTCTGGGGCCAACGTCCTGACTTTC
CASTRESSGANVLTF
>TRBJ2-7|.|TRBV4-1|.
TGCGCCAGCAGCCAAGATTGGGCGGAATTATACGAGCAGTACTTC
CASSQDWAELYEQYF
>TRBJ1-2|.|TRBV11-2|.
TGTGCCAGCAGCTCATACAGGCGGGCAGGCTACACCTTC
CASSSYRRAGYTF
>TRBJ1-4|.|TRBV30|.
TGTGCCTGGAAAAGGGAATCCCTCCTAGGCGGAAAACTGTTTTTT
CAWKRESLLGGKLFF
>TRBJ1-2|few|TRBV9|.
TGTGCCAGCACGGAACATCAGGGCCTCTATGGCTACACCTTC
CASTEHQGLYGYTF
>TRBJ2-5|.|TRBV4-2|.
TGTGCCAGCAGCCCGGGCGGGTTCCGAGGGGAGACCCAGTACTTC
CASSPGGFRGETQYF
>TRBJ1-5|many|TRBV15|.
TGTGCCACCAGCAGAATCAATCAGCCCCAGCATTTT
CATSRINQPQHF
>TRBJ2-5|.|TRBV5-1|.
TGCGCCAGCAGCTTCAAGTCGGGAGAGGAGACCCAGTACTTC
CASSFKSGEETQYF
>TRBJ1-1|.|TRBV27|.
TGTGCCAGCACCGCTGTAGGAGATACGGACACTGAAGCTTTCTTT
CASTAVGDTDTEAFF
>TRBJ1-2|.|TRBV2|.
TGTGCCAGCAGTGTGTCAGACAGGAACTATGGCTACACCTTC
CASSVSDRNYGYTF
>TRBJ1-2|.|TRBV11-1|.
TGTGCCAGCAGCTTACCCACGGATATGAACTATGGCTACACCTTC
CASSLPTDMNYGYTF
>TRBJ1-2|.|TRBV28|.
TGTGCCAGCAGTTTCTCCTCGGTTTATGGCTACACCTTC
CASSFSSVYGYTF
>TRBJ2-7|.|TRBV5-5|.
TGTGCCAGCAGCTTGATCGTACACGGGCGCGAGCAGTACTTC
CASSLIVHGREQYF
>TRBJ2-5|.|TRBV5-4|.
TGTGCCAGCAGCTTGGGGGGCGGGCATGAGACCCAGTACTTC
CASSLGGGHETQYF
>TRBJ1-1|.|TRBV5-1|TRBD1
TGCGCCAGCAGCTCTGGGACAGGTAACACTGAAGCTTTCTTT
CASSSGTGNTEAFF
>TRBJ2-2|.|TRBV7-2|TRBD2
TGTGCCAGCAGCCGACTAGCGGGAGAAAAGAACACCGGGGAGCTGTTTTTT
CASSRLAGEKNTGELFF
>TRBJ1-1|.|TRBV10-3|TRBD1
TGTGCCATCAGTGAGTCCGGGACAGGGTATACTGAAGCTTTCTTT
CAISESGTGYTEAFF
>TRBJ2-7|.|TRBV11-2|TRBD2
TGTGCCAGCAGCTTAGTATCACAGCCGGGACTAGTTTACTTC
CASSLVSQPGLVYF
>TRBJ2-5|.|TRBV7-8|.
TGTGCCAGCACCAGACTAGACGGAGGCCAGTACTTC
CASTRLDGGQYF
>TRBJ2-1|.|TRBV13|TRBD2
TGTGCCAGCAGCTATTTTAGCGGGAAGGATGAGCAGTTCTTC
CASSYFSGKDEQFF
>TRBJ2-7|many|TRBV27|TRBD2
TGTGCCAGCAGTCTGGGACTAGCGGAAACCTACGAGCAGTACTTC
CASSLGLAETYEQYF
>TRBJ2-5|few|TRBV2|TRBD1
TGTGCCAGCCACCGGGACAGACAAGAGACCCAGTACTTC
CASHRDRQETQYF
>TRBJ1-5|once|TRBV9|.
TGTGCCAGCGGGGGTAGCAATCAGCCCCAGCATTTT
CASGGSNQPQHF
>TRBJ2-7|.|TRBV2|.
TGTGCCAGCAGTGAAGCGCTTCAGGGACCTAGATTC
CASSEALQGPRF
>TRBJ1-2|.|TRBV30|.
TGTGCCTGGAGTGTACCCTCCCTTGCGGGCAGGCCTTGGGGCTACACCTTC
CAWSVPSLAGRPWGYTF
>TRBJ2-6|.|TRBV7-3|.
TGTGCCAGCAGCTTTTCTTTTCCTGGGGCCAACGTCCTGACTTTC
CASSFSFPGANVLTF
>TRBJ2-7|.|TRBV18|TRBD1
TGTGCCAGCTCACCATTGGGACAGGGTATCCACGAGCAGTACTTC
CASSPLGQGIHEQYF
>TRBJ2-7|.|TRBV10-3|.
TGTGCCAGCAGTTATAATGGGCCGGAGGATCCCTACGAGCAGTACTTC
CASSYNGPEDPYEQYF
>TRBJ1-5|.|TRBV5-1|.
TGCGCCAGCAGCTTGGGTCTGGGGTCGGGCAATCAGCCCCAGCATTTT
CASSLGLGSGNQPQHF